The 5 T cell receptor beta chains below come from one sample, sequenced in a study of blood T cell repertoires in COVID-19 (dated by TCRdb to about 2020). Library construction relied on the immunoSEQ multiplex PCR assay. This immuneACCESS table, as held by TCRdb, lists in-frame sequences with V and J called but not all clones. Of the missing ones, under half trace to an unresolved V gene in checked studies; the others have no known cause. In all, the sample holds about 97,000 clones, and over 75% of those were seen once. In total, the top ten clones hold approximately 4.5% of the sample. The sample comprised peripheral blood. The receptors were sampled from a man in his sixties with acute or convalescent COVID-19.

This chain joins TRBV5-4 and TRBJ2-1, with D perhaps TRBD2 (7 bases). V was shortened by 4 bases and J by 3 bases, with 17 bases between the two germline ends. CDR1 and CDR2 (germline): SGHNT, YYREEE (reference sequence). The CDR3 runs 16 residues. The CDR3 DNA reads TGTGCCAGCAGCCCTCTGGGGGGCGGGAGCTACAATGAGCAGTTCTTC. Translation: CASSPLGGGSYNEQFF.

This chain joins TRBV2 and TRBJ2-3; TRBD2 aligns across 8 bases. The germline gives CDR1 SNHLY, CDR2 FYNNEI. The CDR3 totals 15 residues. The V gene end was trimmed by 7 bases and the J gene end by 2 bases; junction bases not matched to a gene: 8. Here the CDR3 DNA reads TGTGCCAGCATCGAGCGGGGGAGGAACACAGATACGCAGTATTTT. Translation: CASIERGRNTDTQYF.

The chain is built from TRBV18 and TRBJ2-7, with D perhaps TRBD1 (6 bases). The CDR3 sequence is 14 residues long. CDR1 and CDR2 from the germline V gene are KGHSH and LQKENI. Trimming took 3 bases from V and 2 from J, leaving 11 bases between them. CDR3 amino acids: CASSPGHQAYEQYF. The DNA of the CDR3 is TGTGCCAGCTCACCGGGACACCAGGCCTACGAGCAGTACTTC.

The chain recombines TRBV6-2 or TRBV6-3 with TRBJ2-2, with TRBD2 matching 13 bases. The V segment lost 3 bases and the J segment 2 bases; nucleotides outside the gene matches: 6. Germline CDR1 and CDR2: MNHEY and SVGEGT. CDR3 length: 18 amino acids. CDR3 DNA: TGTGCCAGCAGTTATCGGACTAGCGGGGGACTTAACACCGGGGAGCTGTTTTTT. Translation: CASSYRTSGGLNTGELFF.

In its sample, this clone was seen once. The rearrangement uses TRBV7-9 and TRBJ2-5; D is possibly TRBD2 (6 bases). Germline V gene sequence: CDR1 SEHNR, CDR2 FQNEAQ (reference sequence). Trimming took 0 bases from V and 4 from J, leaving 15 bases between them. The CDR3 is made up of 16 amino acids. Here the CDR3 DNA reads TGTGCCAGCAGCTTAGCGCAAGGGAGGACAAGAGAGACCCAGTACTTC. Its translation: CASSLAQGRTRETQYF.